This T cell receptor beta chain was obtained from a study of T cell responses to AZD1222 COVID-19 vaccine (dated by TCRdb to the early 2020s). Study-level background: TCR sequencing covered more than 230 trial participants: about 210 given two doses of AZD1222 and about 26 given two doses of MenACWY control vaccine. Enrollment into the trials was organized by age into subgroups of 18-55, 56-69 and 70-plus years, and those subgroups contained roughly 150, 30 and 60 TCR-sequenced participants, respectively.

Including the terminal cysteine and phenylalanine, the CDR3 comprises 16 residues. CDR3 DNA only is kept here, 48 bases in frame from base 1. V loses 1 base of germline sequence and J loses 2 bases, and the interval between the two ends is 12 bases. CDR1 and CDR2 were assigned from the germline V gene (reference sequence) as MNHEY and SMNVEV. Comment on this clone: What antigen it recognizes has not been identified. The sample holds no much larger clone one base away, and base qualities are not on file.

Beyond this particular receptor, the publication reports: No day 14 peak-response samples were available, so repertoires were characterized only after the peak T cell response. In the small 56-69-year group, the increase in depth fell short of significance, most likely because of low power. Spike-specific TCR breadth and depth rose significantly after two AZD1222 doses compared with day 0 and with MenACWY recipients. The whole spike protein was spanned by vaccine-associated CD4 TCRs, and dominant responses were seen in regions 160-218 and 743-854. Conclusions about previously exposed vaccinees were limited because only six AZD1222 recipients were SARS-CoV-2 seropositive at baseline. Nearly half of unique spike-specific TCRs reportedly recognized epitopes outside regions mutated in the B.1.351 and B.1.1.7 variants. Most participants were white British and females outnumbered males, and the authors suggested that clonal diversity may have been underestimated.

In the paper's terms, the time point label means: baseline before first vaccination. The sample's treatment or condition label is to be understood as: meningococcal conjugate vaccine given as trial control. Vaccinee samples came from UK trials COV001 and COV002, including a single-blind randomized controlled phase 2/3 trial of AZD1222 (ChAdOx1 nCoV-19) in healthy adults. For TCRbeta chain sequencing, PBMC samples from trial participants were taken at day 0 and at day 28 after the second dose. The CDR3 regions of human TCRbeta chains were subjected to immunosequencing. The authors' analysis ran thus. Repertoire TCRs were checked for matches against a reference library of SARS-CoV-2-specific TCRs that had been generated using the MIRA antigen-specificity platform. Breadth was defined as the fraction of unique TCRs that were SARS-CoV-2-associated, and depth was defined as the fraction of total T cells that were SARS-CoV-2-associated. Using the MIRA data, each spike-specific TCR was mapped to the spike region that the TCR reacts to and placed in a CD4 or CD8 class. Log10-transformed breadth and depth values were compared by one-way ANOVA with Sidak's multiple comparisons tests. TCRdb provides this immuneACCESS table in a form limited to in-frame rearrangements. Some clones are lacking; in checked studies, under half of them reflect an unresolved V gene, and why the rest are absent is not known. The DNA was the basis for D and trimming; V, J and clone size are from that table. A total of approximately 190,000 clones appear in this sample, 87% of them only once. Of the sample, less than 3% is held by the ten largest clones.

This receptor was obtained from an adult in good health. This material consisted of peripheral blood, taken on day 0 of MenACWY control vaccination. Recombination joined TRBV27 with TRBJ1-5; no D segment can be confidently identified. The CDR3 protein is CASSLLGSRGNQPQHF. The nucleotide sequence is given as TGTGCCAGCAGTTTATTAGGGAGTAGGGGCAATCAGCCCCAGCATTTT.